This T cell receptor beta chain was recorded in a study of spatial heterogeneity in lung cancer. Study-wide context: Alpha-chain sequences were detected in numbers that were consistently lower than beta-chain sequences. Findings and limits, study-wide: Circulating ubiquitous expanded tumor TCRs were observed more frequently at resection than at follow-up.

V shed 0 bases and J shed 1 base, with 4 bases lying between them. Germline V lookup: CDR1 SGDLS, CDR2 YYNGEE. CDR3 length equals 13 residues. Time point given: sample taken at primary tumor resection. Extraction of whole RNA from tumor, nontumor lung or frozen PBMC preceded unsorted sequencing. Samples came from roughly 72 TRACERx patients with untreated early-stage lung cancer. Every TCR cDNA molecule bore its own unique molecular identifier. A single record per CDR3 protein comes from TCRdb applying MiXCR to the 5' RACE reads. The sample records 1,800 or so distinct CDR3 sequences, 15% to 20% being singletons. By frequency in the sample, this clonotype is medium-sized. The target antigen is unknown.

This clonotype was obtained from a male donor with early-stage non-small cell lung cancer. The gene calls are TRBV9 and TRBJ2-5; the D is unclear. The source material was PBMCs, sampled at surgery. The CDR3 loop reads CASSVDSQETQYF. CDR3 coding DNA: TGTGCCAGCAGCGTAGACAGCCAAGAGACCCAGTACTTC.